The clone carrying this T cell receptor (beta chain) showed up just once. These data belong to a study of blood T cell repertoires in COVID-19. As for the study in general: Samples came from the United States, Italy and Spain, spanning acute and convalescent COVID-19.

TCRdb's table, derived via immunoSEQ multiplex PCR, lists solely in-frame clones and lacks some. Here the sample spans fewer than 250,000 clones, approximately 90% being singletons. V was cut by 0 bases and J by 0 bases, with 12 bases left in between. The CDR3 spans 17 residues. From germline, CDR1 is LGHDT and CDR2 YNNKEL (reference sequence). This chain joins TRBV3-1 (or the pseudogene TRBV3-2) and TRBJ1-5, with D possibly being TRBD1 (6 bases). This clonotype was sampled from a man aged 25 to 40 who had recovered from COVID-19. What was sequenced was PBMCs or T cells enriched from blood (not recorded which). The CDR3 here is CASSQDLTGYSNQPQHF. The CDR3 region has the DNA TGTGCCAGCAGCCAAGATTTGACAGGTTATAGCAATCAGCCCCAGCATTTT.